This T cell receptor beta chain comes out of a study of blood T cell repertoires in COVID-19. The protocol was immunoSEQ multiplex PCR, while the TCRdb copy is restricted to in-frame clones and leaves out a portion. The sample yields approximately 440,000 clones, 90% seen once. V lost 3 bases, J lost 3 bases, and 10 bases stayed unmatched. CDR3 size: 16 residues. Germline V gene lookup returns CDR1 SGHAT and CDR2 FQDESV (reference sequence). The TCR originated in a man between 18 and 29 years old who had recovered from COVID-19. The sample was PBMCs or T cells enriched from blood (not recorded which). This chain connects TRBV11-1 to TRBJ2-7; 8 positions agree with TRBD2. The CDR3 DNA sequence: TGTGCCAGCAGCTTTACTTCGGCGGGAGGTGGCTACGAGCAGTACTTC. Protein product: CASSFTSAGGGYEQYF.